The T cell receptor beta chain under discussion was sequenced for a study of blood T cell repertoires in COVID-19 (dated by TCRdb to about 2020). Regarding the research as a whole: Samples from collaborators originated in the United States, Italy and Spain and spanned both the acute and convalescent phases of COVID-19. Samples were obtained from the ongoing ImmuneRACE study (first 160 participants) and from over 1,000 subjects provided by 6 global collaborators. The material from the prospective study consisted of cDNA or gDNA derived from T cells, B-cell-depleted T cells, or PBMCs. Sample metadata almost always included a de-identified subject ID, COVID-19 status, age in years and sex. Where HLA class I and class II types were available, the types were taken from metadata supplied by the sample provider, not from assay-based typing. The repertoires were released in a freely available public database intended as a resource for research on the immune response to SARS-CoV-2. The dataset comprised deeply sampled blood TCRbeta repertoires from subjects exposed to, actively infected with, or recovered from COVID-19.

Sequences MGHRA (CDR1) and YSYEKL (CDR2) are obtained from the germline V gene. Cut back by 4 bases and 0 bases, the V and J ends lie 12 bases apart. Reading from cysteine to phenylalanine, the CDR3 counts 15 amino acids. The retained sequence is limited to the CDR3, 45 bases, with the frame set at the first base. The paper's findings and limits, for the study overall: The amount of clinical and demographic metadata varied by source and participant and was provided uncurated.

In Seattle, one collaborating source enrolled patients while the infection was active and tracked those patients longitudinally over the course of disease. Each collaborating institution followed its own protocols to collect whole blood in K2EDTA tubes. For TCRbeta analysis, collaborators shipped samples as frozen whole blood, isolated PBMCs, or DNA extracted from either of those sample types. Notes on this clone: Its antigen remains undetermined. Base quality data are lacking; no much larger clone is found one base away.

The immunoSEQ Assay, a bias-controlled multiplex PCR, was used to amplify TCRbeta CDR3 regions from genomic DNA. From the authors' description of their analysis: Within the assay, amplification of reference gene primers was used to estimate how many nucleated cells each sample contained. To quantify the absolute abundance of each unique TCRbeta CDR3 rearrangement, sequence reads were collapsed and filtered. Productive Simpson clonality was computed per sample as the square root of Simpson's diversity index over productive rearrangements. In TCRdb, the immuneACCESS table is reduced to in-frame sequences with V and J assigned. These tables do not hold every clone; where another copy was compared, an unresolved V gene accounts for under half, and the others remain unexplained. V, J and clone size reflect that table, while D and trimming were determined from the DNA. This sample has under 350,000 clones in its table, and 75% to 95% of those were observed once. Together, the top ten hold 6.5% to 8% of the sample.

Specimen: peripheral blood. This TCR derives from a woman under 40 with COVID-19, enrolled during active disease. Recombination connected TRBV4-1 to TRBJ1-1; a weak D assignment points to TRBD1 (6 bases agree). The CDR3 sequence is CASSPPGHLNTEAFF. The nucleotides read TGCGCCAGCAGCCCTCCGGGACACCTGAACACTGAAGCTTTCTTT.